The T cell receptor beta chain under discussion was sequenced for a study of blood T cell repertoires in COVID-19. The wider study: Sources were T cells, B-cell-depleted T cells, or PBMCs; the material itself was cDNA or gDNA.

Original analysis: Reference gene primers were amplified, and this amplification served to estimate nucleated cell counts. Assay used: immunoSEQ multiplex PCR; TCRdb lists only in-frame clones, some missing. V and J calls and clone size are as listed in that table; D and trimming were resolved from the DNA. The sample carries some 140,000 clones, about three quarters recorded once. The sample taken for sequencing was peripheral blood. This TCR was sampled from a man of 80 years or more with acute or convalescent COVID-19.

DNA of the CDR3: TGTGCCACCAGTGCCCCGAGCTCCTATAATTCACCCCTCCACTTT. This translates into CATSAPSSYNSPLHF. The chain joins TRBV24-1 to TRBJ1-6; no clear D gene. The CDR3 is 15 amino acids. Trimming took 5 bases from V and 0 from J, leaving 7 bases between them. Germline CDR1 and CDR2: KGHDR and SFDVKD.